These 16 T cell receptor beta chains originate from one sample sequenced in a study of technical replicates of blood from a few donors. Some clones are missing from TCRdb's copy, which holds only in-frame ones; the method was immunoSEQ multiplex PCR. The sample carries 65,000 to 85,000 clones, around 90% recorded once. The sample consisted of T cells isolated from PBMCs. Receptors were obtained from a human donor in good health.

The count of this clone is one. The chain carries TRBV5-5 and TRBJ1-5, with 8 nucleotides matching TRBD1. Germline CDR1 SGHKS, CDR2 YYEKEE (reference sequence). J was trimmed by 5 bases and V by 4 bases; bases with no gene match: 8. The CDR3 covers 15 residues. In nucleotides, the CDR3 is TGTGCCAGCAGCCCCACCGGGACAGGTTATCAGCCCCAGCATTTT. Translated, it gives CASSPTGTGYQPQHF.

This sequence joins TRBV19 and TRBJ2-5; 7 bases line up with TRBD2. The CDR3 contains 16 residues. V was clipped by 6 bases and J by 4 bases; unmatched bases: 14. Per the germline V gene, CDR1 is LNHDA and CDR2 is SQIVND (reference sequence). As DNA, the CDR3 is TGTGCCAGTAGCTTATCGGTAGGGACTAAGGGAGAGACCCAGTACTTC. This translates into CASSLSVGTKGETQYF.

This clone was seen once. The V gene is TRBV5-4, the J gene TRBJ2-7; D may be TRBD2 (5 bases). Germline CDR1 and CDR2: SGHNT and YYREEE (reference sequence). The CDR3 is 13 amino acids. The ends were cut back, 2 bases at V and 5 bases at J, with 11 bases in the middle. CDR3 nucleotides: TGTGCCAGCAGCTTATCGGCTAGCAACGAGCAGTACTTC. This sequence encodes CASSLSASNEQYF.

The V gene is TRBV9, the J gene TRBJ1-3, with 7 bases identical to TRBD1. The CDR3 sequence is 15 residues long. The germline V gene encodes CDR1 SGDLS and CDR2 YYNGEE. Trimming at V came to 3 bases and at J to 0 bases, leaving 3 bases not matched to a gene. The chain's CDR3 is CASSARTGSGNTIYF. The CDR3 region has the DNA TGTGCCAGCAGCGCCCGGACAGGCTCTGGAAACACCATATATTTT.

This chain uses TRBV7-8 with TRBJ2-3; 10 positions match TRBD2. This CDR3 contains 14 residues. Germline lookup yields CDR1 SGHVS and CDR2 FQNEAQ. The ends lost 9 bases at V and 5 bases at J; junction bases unmatched: 8. CDR3 in amino acids: CASRTSGLLDTQYF. CDR3 nucleotides: TGTGCCAGTAGGACTAGCGGTTTATTAGATACGCAGTATTTT. Full variable domain (missing parts from reference TRBV7-8 and TRBJ2-3): GAGVSQSPRYKVAKRGQDVALRCDPISGHVSLFWYQQALGQGPEFLTYFQNEAQLDKSGLPSDRFFAERPEGSVSTLKIQRTQQEDSAVYLCASRTSGLLDTQYFGPGTRLTVL.

The V call is TRBV28, the J call TRBJ1-2, with D tentatively TRBD1 (6 bases). The V gene's germline CDR1 is MDHEN and CDR2 SYDVKM. Trimming removed 4 bases from V and 2 bases from J, with 11 bases in between. CDR3 size: 14 residues. The chain's CDR3 is CASSSGQGNYGYTF. The CDR3 region has the DNA TGTGCCAGCAGTTCAGGGCAGGGGAACTATGGCTACACCTTC.

V usage is TRBV28 and J usage is TRBJ2-7; D may be TRBD2 (5 bases). In germline, CDR1 is MDHEN, CDR2 SYDVKM. This CDR3 is built from 12 residues. The V and J ends lost 6 bases and 4 bases respectively, with 10 bases between them. DNA for the CDR3: TGTGCCAGCAGCATAGAGGGTTACGAGCAGTACTTC. It is translated as CASSIEGYEQYF.

J is TRBJ1-4 and V is TRBV28, with TRBD1 as a possible D gene (5 bases). V lost 3 bases and J 0 bases, leaving 14 bases between the germline ends. The CDR3 is made up of 17 amino acids. CDR1 and CDR2 from the germline V gene are MDHEN and SYDVKM. The CDR3 DNA reads TGTGCCAGCAGTTTTTTCTTCGACAGTGCAACTAATGAAAAACTGTTTTTT. Residues: CASSFFFDSATNEKLFF.

This chain's CDR3 is CASSSRLAGKETQYF. The CDR3 nucleotides read TGTGCCAGCAGCTCGAGACTAGCGGGTAAAGAGACCCAGTACTTC. The J gene is TRBJ2-5, the V gene TRBV6-6; 10 bases fit TRBD2. CDR3 length: 15 residues. Germline V gives CDR1 MNHNY, CDR2 SVGAGI (reference sequence). J gave up 3 bases and V 6 bases, and 7 bases lay outside the gene matches.

V gene TRBV2 combines with J gene TRBJ2-1; D may be TRBD2 (5 bases). This CDR3 comprises 14 residues. The germline CDR1 and CDR2 sequences are SNHLY and FYNNEI. V was shortened by 2 bases and J by 3 bases, with 8 bases between the two germline ends. The CDR3 DNA follows: TGTGCCAGCAGTGAACACGGGGACTACAATGAGCAGTTCTTC. This translates into CASSEHGDYNEQFF.

The chain uses TRBV28 and TRBJ1-5; weak D call: TRBD1 (5 bases). Trimming left V 3 bases short and J 3 bases short, with 9 bases between. This CDR3 contains 14 residues. CDR1 is MDHEN and CDR2 is SYDVKM in the germline V gene. CDR3 nucleotides: TGTGCCAGCAGTTTGGCAGGGATCAATCAGCCCCAGCATTTT. Translating it yields CASSLAGINQPQHF.

J is TRBJ2-3 and V is TRBV25-1; 7 nucleotides match TRBD1. This CDR3 comprises 15 residues. V dropped 2 bases and J dropped 4; count of bases not matched to a gene: 6. CDR1 is MGHDK and CDR2 is SYGVNS in the germline V gene. The CDR3 region has the DNA TGTGCCAGCAGTGAAGTTAGGGGGCTTGCAGATACGCAGTATTTT. Protein: CASSEVRGLADTQYF.

This chain links TRBV10-2 with TRBJ2-7, with 8 bases identical to TRBD1. CDR3 size: 13 residues. The germline CDR1 and CDR2 sequences are WSHSY and SAAADI. V lost 5 bases to trimming and J lost 3 bases; unmatched junction nucleotides: 3. DNA of the CDR3: TGCGCCAGCAGTCCTGACAGGGGCTACGAGCAGTACTTC. It encodes CASSPDRGYEQYF.

V gene TRBV11-3 combines with J gene TRBJ2-1, with 10 bases fitting TRBD2. This CDR3 is built from 16 residues. Unmatched junction bases numbered 14, after V lost 8 bases and J lost 7 bases. Germline V gene sequence: CDR1 SGHNT, CDR2 YENEEA. The CDR3 loop is CASDHGGLAGENEQFF. CDR3 DNA: TGTGCCAGCGACCATGGGGGGCTAGCGGGAGAAAATGAGCAGTTCTTC.

This clone was observed a few times. The gene calls are TRBV19 and TRBJ1-1; no definite D call. The CDR3 contains 15 residues. Trimming removed 3 bases from V and 3 bases from J, with 14 bases in between. The V gene's germline CDR1 is LNHDA and CDR2 SQIVND (reference sequence). CDR3: CASSMGGGLDTEAFF. The CDR3, as DNA: TGTGCCAGTAGTATGGGTGGAGGGTTGGACACTGAAGCTTTCTTT.

CDR3 protein: CASLFAGRYYEQFF. In nucleotides, the CDR3 is TGTGCCAGCCTCTTCGCGGGAAGGTACTATGAGCAGTTCTTC. This rearrangement joins TRBV7-2 to TRBJ2-1; perhaps TRBD2 as D (6 bases). Germline values: CDR1 SGHTA, CDR2 FQGNSA. The germline V and J ends were trimmed by 8 bases and 8 bases, with 19 bases remaining between them. The CDR3 extends over 14 amino acids.